These T cell receptor beta chains were read from a single sample in a study of blood T cell repertoires in COVID-19. Produced via immunoSEQ multiplex PCR; TCRdb's table is partial and in-frame only. The sample includes 83,000 or so clones, about 88% seen only once; the top ten take about 7.8%. Sequenced input: peripheral blood. These receptors all stem from a man older than 75 with active or convalescent COVID-19. The CDR3 runs from the conserved cysteine through the conserved F or W. Clone size is shown for a subset of rows, as once, few, many or a class of expanded clone.

len	abundance	v_gene	j_gene	CDR3aa
13	.	TRBV30	TRBJ2-1	CAWSLAGGIEQFF
14	.	TRBV10-3	TRBJ1-2	CAISESRGIYGYTF
12	.	TRBV14	TRBJ2-1	CASSHLRGWQFF
15	.	TRBV25-1	TRBJ1-2	CASSERGTTGYGYTF
12	.	TRBV30	TRBJ2-3	CAWGLNTDTQYF
13	.	TRBV30	TRBJ1-1	CAWAGQENTEAFF
14	.	TRBV5-5	TRBJ1-5	CASSLDRSNQPQHF
12	.	TRBV5-4	TRBJ1-1	CASSLETSAAFF
14	.	TRBV5-4	TRBJ2-1	CASSGAQVGNEQFF
17	.	TRBV4-1	TRBJ2-1	CASSQAGQASTHNEQFF
13	once	TRBV12-3/TRBV12-4	TRBJ1-5	CASDRGSNQPQHF
14	.	TRBV10-3	TRBJ1-5	CAISESGLDQPQHF
11	.	TRBV29-1	TRBJ1-2	CSVERGNGYTF
15	.	TRBV6-1	TRBJ1-3	CAIAKTGTSGNTIYF
14	.	TRBV2	TRBJ2-1	CASSAGTSGRPQFF
14	once	TRBV10-2	TRBJ2-5	CASSWRREQETQYF
14	many	TRBV25-1	TRBJ2-3	CASSARLATDTQYF